The 11 T cell receptor beta chains listed next were all sequenced from one sample in a study of T cells in Graves' hyperthyroidism and ophthalmopathy (dated by TCRdb to about 2019). Libraries were made using multiplex PCR. The instrument given in TCRdb is Illumina HiSeq 2000. The TCR beta CDR3 regions were amplified from the RNA transcripts. For the first round of RT-PCR on the TCR CDR3, the HTBI primer set was used together with the Qiagen OneStep RT-PCR kit. Starting from the raw public reads, TCRdb applied fastp trimming at Q25, assembled clones with MiXCR and retained in-frame beta chains. Each CDR3 protein gets just one entry, which takes the most common genes and DNA from the rows behind it. This sample gives about 590,000 distinct CDR3 sequences in total; approximately 14% of them show up just once. The ten largest clones take up under 8% of the sample. The specimen sequenced was blood. These receptors all come from a woman in her twenties or thirties with Graves' hyperthyroidism.

Many counts were recorded for this clonotype. The chain has TRBV2 and TRBJ1-1; 11 bases agree with TRBD1. In germline, CDR1 is SNHLY, CDR2 FYNNEI. After removal of 5 bases from V and 3 bases from J, the junction contained 2 bases not matched to a gene. The CDR3 covers 14 residues. The CDR3 reads CASSRDRGDTEAFF. The CDR3 bases are TGTGCCAGCAGTAGGGACAGGGGGGACACTGAAGCTTTCTTT.

This clonotype was counted at least ten times. The chain is built from TRBV28 and TRBJ2-1; D remains unclear. Germline CDR1 and CDR2: MDHEN and SYDVKM. V lost 5 bases and J 12 bases, leaving 14 bases between the germline ends. The CDR3 is 12 amino acids. CDR3 region: CASSGWWTWQFF. The CDR3 coding sequence is TGTGCCAGCAGTGGGTGGTGGACCTGGCAGTTCTTC.

V usage is TRBV12-5 and J usage is TRBJ1-5, with a weak D call TRBD1 (5 bases). The CDR3 loop spans 16 amino acids. V was shortened by 5 bases and J by 1 base, with 15 bases between the two germline ends. Per germline, CDR1 LGHNT and CDR2 FRNRAP. This CDR3 is CASGTYSGGSNQPQHF. The DNA for the CDR3 is TGTGCTAGTGGTACCTACTCTGGGGGGAGCAATCAGCCCCAGCATTTT.

The sample holds many counts of this clonotype. The gene calls are TRBV20-1 and TRBJ2-5; no reliable D call. The V end was cut by 6 bases, the J end by 1 base, with 9 bases between. The CDR3 covers 12 residues. Germline-derived CDR1 and CDR2 are DFQATT and SNEGSKA (reference sequence). The CDR3 spells CSAPGVQETQYF. In DNA, the CDR3 is TGCAGTGCCCCAGGCGTCCAAGAGACCCAGTACTTC.

This rearrangement joins TRBV7-9 to TRBJ2-6; 7 positions agree with TRBD2. The CDR3 sequence is 15 residues long. Germline lookup yields CDR1 SEHNR and CDR2 FQNEAQ (reference sequence). V dropped 3 bases and J dropped 4; count of bases not matched to a gene: 3. The CDR3 sequence is CASSLDGGGANVLTF. The CDR3 DNA is TGTGCCAGCAGCTTGGACGGGGGGGGGGCCAACGTCCTGACTTTC.

This clonotype was counted at least ten times. The rearrangement links TRBV7-2 to TRBJ2-7; tentative D call: TRBD1 (6 bases). V lost 1 base and J lost 4, with 14 bases in between. Germline V gene data show CDR1 as SGHTA and CDR2 as FQGNSA. This CDR3 contains 15 residues. The CDR3 DNA sequence: TGTGCCAGCAGCTTAGTTACAGGGAGAAATTACGAGCAGTACTTC. Protein sequence: CASSLVTGRNYEQYF.

This chain uses TRBV7-2 with TRBJ2-2; 8 bases map to TRBD2. The CDR3 spans 17 residues. V trimming: 7 bases; J trimming: 4 bases; junction bases outside the gene matches: 14. From germline, CDR1 is SGHTA and CDR2 FQGNSA. The CDR3 coding sequence is TGTGCCAGCAAAACGGAGCCGGGACTAGGAGGCACCGGGGAGCTGTTTTTT. It yields the protein CASKTEPGLGGTGELFF.

This clonotype was counted only a few times. The V gene is TRBV20-1, the J gene TRBJ1-4; D ambiguous. Between the trimmed V and J ends, which lost 0 bases and 3 bases, there was a span of 5 bases. Germline V gene sequence: CDR1 DFQATT, CDR2 SNEGSKA (reference sequence). The CDR3 is 13 residues long. For the CDR3, the DNA is TGCAGTGCTAGAGATGCAGCTAATGAAAAACTGTTTTTT. It codes for CSARDAANEKLFF.

This clonotype has only a few counts. The genes are TRBV5-1 and TRBJ2-2, with 9 positions matching TRBD1. The CDR3 runs to 17 residues. Germline CDR1 and CDR2: SGHRS and YFSETQ. The V and J ends lost 2 bases and 1 base, in that order; junction bases with no gene match: 6. CDR3 bases: TGCGCCAGCAGCTTCTTTCCGGGACAGGGGAACACCGGGGAGCTGTTTTTT. This sequence encodes CASSFFPGQGNTGELFF.

This clonotype showed up many times. The V call is TRBV3-1, the J call TRBJ2-2, with a weak D call TRBD1 (6 bases). The CDR3 covers 16 residues. The germline CDR1 and CDR2 sequences are LGHDT and YNNKEL (reference sequence). V was pared by 4 bases and J by 2 bases, with 14 bases between. CDR3 sequence: CASSLIGGANTGELFF. The CDR3 region has the DNA TGTGCCAGCAGCCTTATAGGGGGAGCCAACACCGGGGAGCTGTTTTTT.

This clonotype has a handful of counts. Here the CDR3 omits its conserved ending phenylalanine or tryptophan, so a read error is the likely source. The rearrangement joins TRBV6-1 to TRBJ2-7; 8 positions match TRBD2. This CDR3 is built from 14 residues. CDR1 is MNHNS and CDR2 is SASEGT in the germline V gene. Trimming at V came to 6 bases and at J to 3 bases, leaving 7 bases not matched to a gene. The CDR3 is CASRTGTSVYEQYL. CDR3 sequence (DNA): TGTGCCAGCAGAACCGGGACTAGTGTCTACGAGCAGTACCTC.